One sample yielded the 17 T cell receptor beta chains listed below, sequenced in a study of yellow fever vaccine responses in identical twins. TCRdb passed the RT-PCR reads through MiXCR, listing each CDR3 protein once. This sample has tens of thousands of distinct CDR3 sequences, with over 75% found just once. The starting material was T cells from blood (PBMCs), unsorted or a sorted subset (not recorded which), obtained before or after yellow fever vaccination (not recorded which). These receptors were collected from a woman younger than 30 who received the yellow fever vaccine.

The rearrangement joins TRBV28 to TRBJ1-2; D is possibly TRBD1 (6 bases). The CDR3 totals 13 residues. V lost 5 bases to trimming and J lost 4 bases, with 11 bases between them. Germline assignment: CDR1 MDHEN and CDR2 SYDVKM. As DNA, the CDR3 is TGTGCCAGCAGTCCCGGGACACCCTATGGCTACACCTTC. Translation: CASSPGTPYGYTF.

A remark on this clonotype: One junction end disagrees with the germline gene, perhaps due to a read error. The chain uses TRBV7-8 and TRBJ1-6; no definite D call. From germline, CDR1 is SGHVS and CDR2 FQNEAQ. The CDR3 is 14 residues long. CDR3 sequence: CASNLATNNSPLHF. The CDR3 nucleotides read TGTGCCAGCAACTTAGCTACCAATAATTCACCCCTCCACTTT.

The J gene is TRBJ1-1, the V gene TRBV29-1; tentative D call: TRBD1 (6 bases). V shed 1 base and J shed 3 bases, with 9 bases lying between them. The germline gives CDR1 SQVTM, CDR2 ANQGSEA. CDR3 size: 13 residues. The CDR3 spells CSVEARGHTEAFF. CDR3 DNA sequence: TGCAGCGTTGAAGCCCGGGGGCACACTGAAGCTTTCTTT.

J is TRBJ2-2 and V is TRBV10-3, with TRBD1 matching 9 bases. CDR3 size: 13 residues. Looked up from germline, CDR1 is ENHRY and CDR2 is SYGVKD. The junction had 6 bases not matched to a gene; V was cut back by 10 bases and J by 6 bases. The CDR3 protein is CATRQGEAGELFF. Written as DNA, the CDR3 is TGTGCCACACGACAGGGGGAAGCCGGGGAGCTGTTTTTT.

The chain has TRBV11-2 and TRBJ2-7; 8 positions match TRBD1. CDR1 SGHAT and CDR2 FQNNGV come from the germline V gene. The CDR3 has 14 amino acids. Trimming removed 4 bases from V and 1 base from J; junction bases left unmatched: 3. This CDR3 reads CASSYRTGSYEQYV. The CDR3 nucleotides read TGTGCCAGCAGCTACAGGACAGGGTCCTACGAGCAGTACGTC.

The chain combines TRBV6-5 with TRBJ1-5, with 9 bases aligning to TRBD1. The V gene end was trimmed by 2 bases and the J gene end by 1 base; junction bases not matched to a gene: 6. The CDR3 is made up of 17 amino acids. Germline values: CDR1 MNHEY, CDR2 SVGAGI. The CDR3 region is CASSYTWTGASNQPQHF. The CDR3 DNA reads as TGTGCCAGCAGTTACACCTGGACAGGGGCAAGCAATCAGCCCCAGCATTTT.

This clonotype turned up a few times. V and J are TRBV29-1 and TRBJ1-2; possibly TRBD1 for D (6 bases). Trimming cost V 7 bases and J 6 bases, with 15 bases left between them. The length of the CDR3 is 12 residues. Germline V gives CDR1 SQVTM, CDR2 ANQGSEA. The chain's CDR3 is CSAPQGRDGYTF. The CDR3 bases are TGCAGCGCTCCACAGGGCCGGGATGGCTACACCTTC. Full variable domain (rest looked up from reference TRBV29-1 and TRBJ1-2): SAVISQKPSRDICQRGTSLTIQCQVDSQVTMMFWYRQQPGQSLTLIATANQGSEATYESGFVIDKFPISRPNLTFSTLTVSNMSPEDSSIYLCSAPQGRDGYTFGSGTRLTVV.

This chain joins TRBV4-2 and TRBJ2-4; unclear D gene. Trimming pared 0 bases from V and 2 bases from J, leaving 8 bases between. The CDR3 covers 15 residues. Germline CDR1 LGHNA, CDR2 YNFKEQ. The CDR3 DNA is TGTGCCAGCAGCCAAGATACCAGTCCCAAAAACATTCAGTACTTC. The encoded protein is CASSQDTSPKNIQYF.

This clonotype was seen just once. The gene calls are TRBV7-6 and TRBJ1-5; D uncertain. V was shortened by 2 bases and J by 2 bases, with 7 bases between the two germline ends. The CDR3 runs to 14 residues. CDR1 is SGHVS, CDR2 FNYEAQ, per germline. The CDR3 nucleotides read TGTGCCAGCAGCTTATCCGGAGGCAATCAGCCCCAGCATTTT. Amino acids: CASSLSGGNQPQHF.

The chain joins TRBV20-1 to TRBJ1-4; no clear D. Trimming removed 1 base from V and 0 bases from J, with 9 bases in between. In germline, CDR1 is DFQATT, CDR2 SNEGSKA (reference sequence). The CDR3 extends over 15 amino acids. The CDR3 loop reads CSARAGGATNEKLFF. CDR3 DNA sequence: TGCAGTGCTAGAGCCGGCGGTGCAACTAATGAAAAACTGTTTTTT.

The chain links TRBV7-9 to TRBJ2-5; 7 nucleotides match TRBD1. Looked up from germline, CDR1 is SEHNR and CDR2 is FQNEAQ (reference sequence). V trimming: 4 bases; J trimming: 5 bases; junction bases outside the gene matches: 4. The length of the CDR3 is 13 residues. Here the CDR3 DNA reads TGTGCCAGCAGCTACACGACAGGGGAGACCCAGTACTTC. Protein product: CASSYTTGETQYF.

A few counts support this clonotype. The rearrangement uses TRBV5-1 and TRBJ2-1, with 8 bases identical to TRBD1. Germline V lookup: CDR1 SGHRS, CDR2 YFSETQ. This CDR3 region has 16 residues. With 0 bases clipped from V and 0 bases from J, the junction kept 2 bases outside the gene matches. Written as DNA, the CDR3 is TGCGCCAGCAGCTTGGGCACAGGGGGCTCCTACAATGAGCAGTTCTTC. This codes for CASSLGTGGSYNEQFF.

This chain uses TRBV25-1 with TRBJ2-1, with TRBD2 matching over 13 bases. Trimming at V came to 5 bases and at J to 5 bases, leaving 6 bases not matched to a gene. The length of the CDR3 is 16 residues. Germline loops: CDR1 MGHDK, CDR2 SYGVNS. The CDR3 region is CASSPGTSGIHNEQFF. For the CDR3, the DNA is TGTGCCAGCAGTCCGGGGACTAGCGGGATACACAATGAGCAGTTCTTC.

The chain joins TRBV11-2 to TRBJ2-1; 8 bases agree with TRBD1. Germline V CDR1 and CDR2: SGHAT, FQNNGV. CDR3 length: 15 residues. The V gene end was trimmed by 3 bases and the J gene end by 2 bases; junction bases not matched to a gene: 3. The CDR3 spells CASSFGQGAYNEQFF. The CDR3 DNA reads TGTGCCAGCAGCTTCGGACAGGGCGCCTACAATGAGCAGTTCTTC.

The CDR3 bases are TGTGCCAGCAGCCCCCTTCCCAGCGGGATAAGAGAGACCCAGTACTTC. Protein: CASSPLPSGIRETQYF. V usage is TRBV11-1 and J usage is TRBJ2-5; the match to TRBD2 covers 7 bases. The germline gives CDR1 SGHAT, CDR2 FQDESV (reference sequence). The CDR3 has 16 residues. Trimming removed 5 bases from V and 4 bases from J; junction bases left unmatched: 13.

This chain uses TRBV7-6 with TRBJ2-1; D might be TRBD2 (5 bases). The germline CDR1 and CDR2 sequences are SGHVS and FNYEAQ. The CDR3 totals 13 residues. The germline V and J ends were trimmed by 1 base and 6 bases, with 7 bases remaining between them. DNA of the CDR3: TGTGCCAGCAGCTTAGGAGCGGTCAATGAGCAGTTCTTC. Translating it yields CASSLGAVNEQFF.

V gene TRBV28 combines with J gene TRBJ2-1; 13 bases align to TRBD2. The CDR3 is 14 residues long. V trimming: 6 bases; J trimming: 10 bases; junction bases outside the gene matches: 6. Germline CDR1 reads MDHEN; CDR2 reads SYDVKM. Here the CDR3 DNA reads TGTGCCAGCAGAAGACTAGCGGGAGGTCGGGAGCAGTTCTTC. Translated: CASRRLAGGREQFF.